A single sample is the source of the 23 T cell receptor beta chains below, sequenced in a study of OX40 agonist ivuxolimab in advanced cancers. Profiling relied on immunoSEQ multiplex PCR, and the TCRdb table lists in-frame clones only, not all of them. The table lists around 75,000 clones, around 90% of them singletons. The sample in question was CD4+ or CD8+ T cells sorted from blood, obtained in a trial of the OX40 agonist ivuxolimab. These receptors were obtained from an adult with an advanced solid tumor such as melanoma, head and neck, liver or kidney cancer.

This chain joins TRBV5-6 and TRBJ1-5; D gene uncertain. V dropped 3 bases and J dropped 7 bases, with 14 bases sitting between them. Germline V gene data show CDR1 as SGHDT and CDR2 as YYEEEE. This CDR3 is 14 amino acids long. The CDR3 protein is CASSSKGSGQPQHF. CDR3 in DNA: TGTGCCAGCAGCTCTAAGGGTTCGGGACAGCCCCAGCATTTT.

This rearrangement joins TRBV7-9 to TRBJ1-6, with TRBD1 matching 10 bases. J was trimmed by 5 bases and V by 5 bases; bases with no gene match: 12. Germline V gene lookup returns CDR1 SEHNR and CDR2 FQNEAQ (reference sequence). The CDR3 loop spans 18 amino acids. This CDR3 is CASSHPRDRGSNNSPLHF. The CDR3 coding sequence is TGTGCCAGCAGCCACCCCCGGGACAGGGGCTCAAATAATTCACCCCTCCACTTT. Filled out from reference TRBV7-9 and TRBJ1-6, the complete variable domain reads DTGVSQNPRHKITKRGQNVTFRCDPISEHNRLYWYRQTLGQGPEFLTYFQNEAQLEKSRLLSDRFSAERPKGSFSTLEIQRTEQGDSAMYLCASSHPRDRGSNNSPLHFGNGTRLTVT.

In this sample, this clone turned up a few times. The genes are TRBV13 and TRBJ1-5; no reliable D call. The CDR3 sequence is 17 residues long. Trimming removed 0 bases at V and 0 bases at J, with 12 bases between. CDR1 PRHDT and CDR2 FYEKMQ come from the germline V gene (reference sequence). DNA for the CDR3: TGTGCCAGCAGCTTAGGCCTCCTCAACGATAGCAATCAGCCCCAGCATTTT. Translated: CASSLGLLNDSNQPQHF. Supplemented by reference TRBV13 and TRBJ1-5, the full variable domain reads AAGVIQSPRHLIKEKRETATLKCYPIPRHDTVYWYQQGPGQDPQFLISFYEKMQSDKGSIPDRFSAQQFSDYHSELNMSSLELGDSALYFCASSLGLLNDSNQPQHFGDGTRLSIL.

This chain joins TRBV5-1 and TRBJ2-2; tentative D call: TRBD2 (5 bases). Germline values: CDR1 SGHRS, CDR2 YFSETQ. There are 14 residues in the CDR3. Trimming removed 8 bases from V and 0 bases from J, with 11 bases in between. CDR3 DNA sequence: TGCGCCAGTAGCGCAGCAGCGAACACCGGGGAGCTGTTTTTT. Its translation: CASSAAANTGELFF.

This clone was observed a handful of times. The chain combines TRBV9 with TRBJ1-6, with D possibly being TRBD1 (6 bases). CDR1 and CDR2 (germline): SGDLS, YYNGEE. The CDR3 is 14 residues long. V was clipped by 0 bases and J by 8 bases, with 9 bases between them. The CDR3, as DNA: TGTGCCAGCAGCGTAGCATCAGGGGATTCACCCCTCCACTTT. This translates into CASSVASGDSPLHF.

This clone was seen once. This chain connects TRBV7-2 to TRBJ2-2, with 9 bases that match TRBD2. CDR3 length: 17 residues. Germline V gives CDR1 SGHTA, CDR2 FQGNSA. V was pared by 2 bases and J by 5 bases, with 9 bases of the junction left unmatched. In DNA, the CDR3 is TGTGCCAGCAGCTTAAGGCGGGAGGGCCGTTTTACCGGGGAGCTGTTTTTT. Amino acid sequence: CASSLRREGRFTGELFF.

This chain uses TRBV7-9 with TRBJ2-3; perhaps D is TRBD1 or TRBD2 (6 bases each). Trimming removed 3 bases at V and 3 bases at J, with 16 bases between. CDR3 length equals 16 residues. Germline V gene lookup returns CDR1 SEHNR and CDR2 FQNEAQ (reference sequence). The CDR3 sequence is CASSFGFGGQTDTQYF. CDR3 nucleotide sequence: TGTGCCAGCAGCTTCGGTTTTGGGGGGCAGACAGATACGCAGTATTTT.

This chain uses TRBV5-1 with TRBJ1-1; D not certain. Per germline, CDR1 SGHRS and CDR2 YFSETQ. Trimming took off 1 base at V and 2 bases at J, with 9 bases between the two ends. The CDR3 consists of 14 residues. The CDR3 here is CASSLQVFNTEAFF. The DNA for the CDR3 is TGCGCCAGCAGCTTGCAGGTTTTCAACACTGAAGCTTTCTTT.

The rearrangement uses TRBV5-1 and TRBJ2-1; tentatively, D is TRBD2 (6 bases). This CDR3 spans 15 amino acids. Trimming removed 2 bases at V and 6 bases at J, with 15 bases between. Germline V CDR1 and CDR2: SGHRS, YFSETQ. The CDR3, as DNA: TGCGCCAGCAGCTTTCAAAGTACTAGCTTCAATGAGCAGTTCTTC. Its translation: CASSFQSTSFNEQFF.

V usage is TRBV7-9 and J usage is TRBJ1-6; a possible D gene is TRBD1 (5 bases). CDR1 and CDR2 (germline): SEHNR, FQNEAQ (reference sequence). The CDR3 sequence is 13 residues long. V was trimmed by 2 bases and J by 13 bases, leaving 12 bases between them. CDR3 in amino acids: CASSLRDRVPLHF. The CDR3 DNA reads TGTGCCAGCAGCTTAAGGGACCGCGTCCCCCTCCACTTT. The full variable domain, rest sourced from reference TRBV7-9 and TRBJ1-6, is DTGVSQNPRHKITKRGQNVTFRCDPISEHNRLYWYRQTLGQGPEFLTYFQNEAQLEKSRLLSDRFSAERPKGSFSTLEIQRTEQGDSAMYLCASSLRDRVPLHFGNGTRLTVT.

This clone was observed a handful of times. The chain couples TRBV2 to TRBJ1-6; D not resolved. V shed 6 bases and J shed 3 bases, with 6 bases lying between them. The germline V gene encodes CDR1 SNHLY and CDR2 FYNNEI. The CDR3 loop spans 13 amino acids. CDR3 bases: TGTGCCAGCAGACAGAGCTATAATTCACCCCTCCACTTT. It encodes CASRQSYNSPLHF.

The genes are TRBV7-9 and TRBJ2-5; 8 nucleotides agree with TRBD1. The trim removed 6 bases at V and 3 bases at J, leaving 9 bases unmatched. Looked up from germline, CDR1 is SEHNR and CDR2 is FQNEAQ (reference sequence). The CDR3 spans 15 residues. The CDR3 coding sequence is TGTGCCAGCAGTCCTCAAGACAGGGGAGAAGAGACCCAGTACTTC. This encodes CASSPQDRGEETQYF.

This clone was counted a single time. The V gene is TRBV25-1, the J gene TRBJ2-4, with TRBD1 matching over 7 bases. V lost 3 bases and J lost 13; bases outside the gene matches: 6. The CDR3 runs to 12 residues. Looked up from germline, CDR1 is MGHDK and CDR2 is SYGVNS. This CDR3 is CASSEGDRVQYF. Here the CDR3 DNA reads TGTGCCAGCAGTGAGGGGGACAGAGTACAGTACTTC.

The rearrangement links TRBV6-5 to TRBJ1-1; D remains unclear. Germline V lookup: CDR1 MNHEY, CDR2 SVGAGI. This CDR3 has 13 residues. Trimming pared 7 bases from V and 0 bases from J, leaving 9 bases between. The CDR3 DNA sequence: TGTGCCAGCAAAAAGACGGTGAACACTGAAGCTTTCTTT. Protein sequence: CASKKTVNTEAFF.

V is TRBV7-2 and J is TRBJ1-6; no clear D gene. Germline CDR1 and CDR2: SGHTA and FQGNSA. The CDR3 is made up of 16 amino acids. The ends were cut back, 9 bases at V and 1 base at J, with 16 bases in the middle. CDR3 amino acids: CASGWVIGSYNSPLHF. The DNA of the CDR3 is TGTGCCAGTGGCTGGGTGATAGGATCCTATAATTCACCCCTCCACTTT.

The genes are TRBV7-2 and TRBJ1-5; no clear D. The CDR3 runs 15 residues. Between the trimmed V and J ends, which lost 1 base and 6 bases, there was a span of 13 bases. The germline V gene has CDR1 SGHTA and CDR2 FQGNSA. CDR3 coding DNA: TGTGCCAGCAGCTTAGATAAGGGTTATGGTCAGCCCCAGCATTTT. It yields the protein CASSLDKGYGQPQHF.

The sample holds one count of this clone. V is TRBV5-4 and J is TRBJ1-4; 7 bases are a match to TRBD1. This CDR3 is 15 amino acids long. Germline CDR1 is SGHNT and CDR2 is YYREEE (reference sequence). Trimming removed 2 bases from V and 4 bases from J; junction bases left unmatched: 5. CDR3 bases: TGTGCCAGCAGCTTCCGGCAGGGGGTTAATGAAAAACTGTTTTTT. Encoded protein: CASSFRQGVNEKLFF.

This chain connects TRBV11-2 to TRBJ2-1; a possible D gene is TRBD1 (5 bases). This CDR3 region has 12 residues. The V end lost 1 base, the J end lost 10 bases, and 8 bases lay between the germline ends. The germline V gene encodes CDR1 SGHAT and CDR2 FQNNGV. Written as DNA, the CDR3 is TGTGCCAGCAGCTTAGGGCAGGGCGAGCAGTTCTTC. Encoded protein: CASSLGQGEQFF.

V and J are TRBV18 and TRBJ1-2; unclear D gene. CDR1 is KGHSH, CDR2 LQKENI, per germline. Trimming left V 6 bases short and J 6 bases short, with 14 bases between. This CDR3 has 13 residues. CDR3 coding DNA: TGTGCCAGCTCTCAAACCCTCGACGATGGCTACACCTTC. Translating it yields CASSQTLDDGYTF.

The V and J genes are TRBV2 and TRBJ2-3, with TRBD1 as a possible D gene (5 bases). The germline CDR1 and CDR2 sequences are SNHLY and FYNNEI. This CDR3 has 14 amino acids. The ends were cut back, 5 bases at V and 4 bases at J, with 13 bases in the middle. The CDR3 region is CASSQAGWSDTQYF. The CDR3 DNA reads TGTGCCAGCAGTCAGGCAGGGTGGTCAGATACGCAGTATTTT.

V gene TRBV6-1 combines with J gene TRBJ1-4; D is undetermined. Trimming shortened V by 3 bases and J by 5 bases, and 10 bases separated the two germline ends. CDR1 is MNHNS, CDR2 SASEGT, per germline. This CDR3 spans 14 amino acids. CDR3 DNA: TGTGCCAGCAGTGATTTAGGCAGAAATGAAAAACTGTTTTTT. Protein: CASSDLGRNEKLFF.

The CDR3 sequence is CASTDVPYEQYF. Here the CDR3 DNA reads TGTGCCAGCACCGATGTCCCCTACGAGCAGTACTTC. The chain uses TRBV7-9 and TRBJ2-7; D gene uncertain. Germline values: CDR1 SEHNR, CDR2 FQNEAQ (reference sequence). The germline V and J ends were trimmed by 7 bases and 2 bases, with 9 bases remaining between them. The CDR3 runs 12 residues.

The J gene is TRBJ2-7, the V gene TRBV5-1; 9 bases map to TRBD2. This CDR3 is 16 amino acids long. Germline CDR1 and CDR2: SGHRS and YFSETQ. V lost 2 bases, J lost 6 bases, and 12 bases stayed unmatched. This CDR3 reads CASSFWLAGESSEQYF. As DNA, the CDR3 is TGCGCCAGCAGCTTCTGGTTAGCGGGAGAATCATCCGAGCAGTACTTC.